This T cell receptor (beta chain) was sequenced during a study of blood T cell repertoires in COVID-19. Study-wide background: Donors in the United States, Italy and Spain gave samples during acute or convalescent COVID-19.

Measured with immunoSEQ multiplex PCR; TCRdb has only the in-frame clones, and not every one. The data contain hundreds of thousands of clones, 75% to 90% of them singletons. The study drew participants aged roughly 18 to 89 years from some 25 US areas. Participants classified as exposed had met a COVID-19 case within 2 weeks before study entry. The CDR3 is 10 amino acids. V was shortened by 5 bases and J by 8 bases, with 4 bases between the two germline ends. Germline CDR1 SNHLY, CDR2 FYNNEI. The TCR originated in a woman in her twenties or thirties who had been exposed to COVID-19. The gene calls are TRBV2 and TRBJ2-1, with no clear D. Source material: PBMCs or T cells enriched from blood (not recorded which). Here the CDR3 reads CASSLYEQFF. CDR3 sequence (DNA): TGTGCCAGCAGTCTATATGAGCAGTTCTTC.